The T cell receptor beta chain under discussion was sequenced for a study of blood T cell repertoires in COVID-19. For the study at large: Researchers got acute and convalescent COVID-19 samples from the United States, Italy and Spain. Sample material is recorded as cDNA or gDNA derived from T cells, B-cell-depleted T cells, or PBMCs.

Per the original data handling: From reference gene primer amplification, estimates of nucleated cell counts were derived. TCRdb's table, derived via immunoSEQ multiplex PCR, lists solely in-frame clones and lacks some. The D gene and trimming were derived from the DNA, and the V and J assignments and clone size from that table. The sample holds under 30,000 clones; more than 75% are singletons and the top ten take less than 5.5%. The CDR3 is made up of 15 amino acids. J lost 2 bases, V lost 6 bases, and 4 bases had no gene match. The germline gives CDR1 MNHEY, CDR2 SVGAGI. The receptor was isolated from a man aged 50 to 59 with active COVID-19. Sample: peripheral blood. This chain connects TRBV6-5 to TRBJ1-5; 10 nucleotides agree with TRBD1. The CDR3 here is CASRTTGGGNQPQHF. The CDR3 DNA follows: TGTGCCAGCAGAACGACAGGGGGCGGCAATCAGCCCCAGCATTTT.